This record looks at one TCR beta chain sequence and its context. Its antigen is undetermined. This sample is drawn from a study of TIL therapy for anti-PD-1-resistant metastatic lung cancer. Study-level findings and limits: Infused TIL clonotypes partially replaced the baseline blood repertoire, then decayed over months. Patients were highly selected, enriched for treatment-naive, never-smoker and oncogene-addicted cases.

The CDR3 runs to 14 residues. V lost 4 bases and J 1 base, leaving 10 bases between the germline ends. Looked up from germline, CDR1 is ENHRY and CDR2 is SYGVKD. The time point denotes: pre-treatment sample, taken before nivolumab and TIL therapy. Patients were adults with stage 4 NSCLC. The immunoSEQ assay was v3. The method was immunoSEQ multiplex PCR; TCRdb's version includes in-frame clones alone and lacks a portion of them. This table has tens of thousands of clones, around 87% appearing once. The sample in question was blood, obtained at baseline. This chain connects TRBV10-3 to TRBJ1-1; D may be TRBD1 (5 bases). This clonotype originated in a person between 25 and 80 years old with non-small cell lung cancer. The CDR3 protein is CAISGTRENTEAFF. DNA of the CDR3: TGTGCCATCAGTGGTACCAGGGAGAACACTGAAGCTTTCTTT.